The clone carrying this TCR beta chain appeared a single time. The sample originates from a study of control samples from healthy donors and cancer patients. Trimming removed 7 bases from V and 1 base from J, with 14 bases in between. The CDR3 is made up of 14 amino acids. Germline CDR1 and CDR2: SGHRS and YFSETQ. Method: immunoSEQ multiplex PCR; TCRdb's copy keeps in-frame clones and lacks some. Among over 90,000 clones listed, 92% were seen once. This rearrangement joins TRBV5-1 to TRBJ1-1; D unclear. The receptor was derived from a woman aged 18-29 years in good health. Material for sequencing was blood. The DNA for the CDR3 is TGCGCCAGCGACGAGACGGTCGCGAACACTGAAGCTTTCTTT. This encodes CASDETVANTEAFF.